Each of the 29 T cell receptor beta chains below was sequenced from the same sample in a study of cytotoxic CD8 clonotypes in ibrutinib-treated CLL. Some clones are missing from TCRdb's copy, which holds only in-frame ones; the method was immunoSEQ multiplex PCR. The data show about 300,000 clones, 67% seen once. Sample: PBMCs, taken after 36 months of ibrutinib treatment. These receptors all come from a human donor with chronic lymphocytic leukemia.

The chain joins TRBV29-1 to TRBJ1-2; D unclear. Trimming took off 8 bases at V and 4 bases at J, with 14 bases between the two ends. The CDR3 covers 12 residues. Looked up from germline, CDR1 is SQVTM and CDR2 is ANQGSEA. CDR3 sequence (DNA): TGCAGCATCTCGGACGGTAGCTATGGCTACACCTTC. Encoded protein: CSISDGSYGYTF.

The rearrangement links TRBV10-2 to TRBJ2-2, with 11 bases fitting TRBD2. V trimming: 6 bases; J trimming: 6 bases; junction bases outside the gene matches: 6. The CDR3 is made up of 15 amino acids. CDR1 and CDR2 (germline): WSHSY, SAAADI. The CDR3 DNA reads as TGCGCCAGCAGAATACTAGCGGGAGTCGCCGGGGAGCTGTTTTTT. It translates to CASRILAGVAGELFF.

This clone came up a few times. The CDR3 DNA reads as TGCGCCAGCAGCTTGGAACACAGCACAGATACGCAGTATTTT. Translation: CASSLEHSTDTQYF. The rearrangement links TRBV5-1 to TRBJ2-3, with no clear D. This CDR3 is built from 14 residues. Trimming took 0 bases from V and 0 from J, leaving 5 bases between them. Per germline, CDR1 SGHRS and CDR2 YFSETQ.

V and J are TRBV6-1 and TRBJ2-7; no clear D. This CDR3 has 13 amino acids. The V gene's germline CDR1 is MNHNS and CDR2 SASEGT. V lost 6 bases to trimming and J lost 6 bases, with 15 bases between them. The CDR3 DNA follows: TGTGCCAGCAGGTCGTTTAATCCTATCGAGCAGTACTTC. Its protein is CASRSFNPIEQYF.

This chain links TRBV7-6 with TRBJ1-2, with 9 bases aligning to TRBD1. CDR1 is SGHVS and CDR2 is FNYEAQ in the germline V gene. The V segment lost 3 bases and the J segment 4 bases; nucleotides outside the gene matches: 12. The CDR3 is made up of 17 amino acids. This CDR3 reads CASSFEKGTGPGYGYTF. The CDR3 DNA sequence: TGTGCCAGCAGCTTTGAGAAGGGGACAGGGCCTGGCTATGGCTACACCTTC.

The genes are TRBV6-1 and TRBJ2-3; 7 positions agree with TRBD1. Germline values: CDR1 MNHNS, CDR2 SASEGT. This CDR3 is built from 14 residues. With V trimmed by 5 bases and J by 3 bases, 5 bases remained unmatched. The CDR3 region is CASSKTGWTDTQYF. The DNA of the CDR3 is TGTGCCAGCAGTAAGACAGGGTGGACAGATACGCAGTATTTT.

The gene calls are TRBV9 and TRBJ1-2; the D is unclear. The germline V gene encodes CDR1 SGDLS and CDR2 YYNGEE. V was clipped by 0 bases and J by 8 bases, with 14 bases between them. The CDR3 is made up of 14 amino acids. The DNA of the CDR3 is TGTGCCAGCAGCGTAGAGAGCGGGTCGCTCGGCTACACCTTC. Amino acid sequence: CASSVESGSLGYTF.

The chain links TRBV7-2 to TRBJ2-1, with 8 bases matching TRBD2. V lost 3 bases and J lost 6; bases outside the gene matches: 13. Per the germline V gene, CDR1 is SGHTA and CDR2 is FQGNSA. The CDR3 consists of 17 residues. The CDR3 spells CASSFGWKSGSGNEQFF. CDR3 bases: TGTGCCAGCAGCTTTGGGTGGAAAAGCGGGAGTGGCAATGAGCAGTTCTTC.

The genes are TRBV28 and TRBJ2-1; 10 bases map to TRBD1. Germline lookup yields CDR1 MDHEN and CDR2 SYDVKM. The trim removed 9 bases at V and 7 bases at J, leaving 6 bases unmatched. The CDR3 has 13 residues. DNA of the CDR3: TGTGCCAGTACCGACAGGGGGCTAAATGAGCAGTTCTTC. This translates into CASTDRGLNEQFF.

The chain couples TRBV4-2 to TRBJ2-3; D gene ambiguous. CDR1 LGHNA and CDR2 YNFKEQ come from the germline V gene. This CDR3 region has 14 residues. V lost 3 bases and J 6 bases, leaving 13 bases between the germline ends. The CDR3 reads CASSQAEGMDTQYF. CDR3 nucleotide sequence: TGTGCCAGCAGCCAGGCCGAAGGGATGGATACGCAGTATTTT.

The chain links TRBV29-1 to TRBJ1-1; 7 nucleotides match TRBD1. This CDR3 region has 13 residues. V trimming: 1 base; J trimming: 4 bases; junction bases outside the gene matches: 3. Germline V lookup: CDR1 SQVTM, CDR2 ANQGSEA. In DNA, the CDR3 is TGCAGCGTTGAAGGCAGGGGGGGCACTGAAGCTTTCTTT. It specifies CSVEGRGGTEAFF.

The genes are TRBV7-8 and TRBJ2-2; D is possibly TRBD1 or TRBD2 (6 bases each). The CDR3 is made up of 15 amino acids. The germline gives CDR1 SGHVS, CDR2 FQNEAQ. The ends were cut back, 3 bases at V and 4 bases at J, with 12 bases in the middle. The CDR3: CASSLRGQSTGELFF. Here the CDR3 DNA reads TGTGCCAGCAGCTTGCGGGGACAATCCACCGGGGAGCTGTTTTTT.

The table lists this clone with a few counts. V is TRBV5-1 and J is TRBJ1-2; tentatively, D is TRBD1 (5 bases). V shed 0 bases and J shed 6 bases, with 12 bases lying between them. CDR1 SGHRS and CDR2 YFSETQ come from the germline V gene. CDR3 length equals 14 residues. In DNA form, the CDR3 reads TGCGCCAGCAGCTTGGGCAGGGAAATCGATGGCTACACCTTC. The encoded protein is CASSLGREIDGYTF.

J is TRBJ1-5 and V is TRBV7-9, with 8 bases lining up with TRBD1. This CDR3 contains 15 residues. CDR1 SEHNR and CDR2 FQNEAQ come from the germline V gene (reference sequence). V was pared by 3 bases and J by 4 bases, with 5 bases of the junction left unmatched. The CDR3: CASSFRDRSNQPQHF. The CDR3 nucleotides read TGTGCCAGCAGCTTCCGGGACAGGAGTAATCAGCCCCAGCATTTT.

The V gene is TRBV7-9, the J gene TRBJ2-7, with 9 bases matching TRBD1. Germline CDR1 is SEHNR and CDR2 is FQNEAQ (reference sequence). This CDR3 comprises 15 residues. Trimming cost V 4 bases and J 0 bases; bases outside gene matches: 4. The CDR3 DNA sequence: TGTGCCAGCAGCTCCGACAGGGGGGCCTCCTACGAGCAGTACTTC. This translates into CASSSDRGASYEQYF.

The rearrangement uses TRBV5-1 and TRBJ2-1, with 8 nucleotides matching TRBD2. Per germline, CDR1 SGHRS and CDR2 YFSETQ. V lost 3 bases to trimming and J lost 8 bases; unmatched junction nucleotides: 16. The CDR3 contains 17 residues. The CDR3 coding sequence is TGCGCCAGCAGCTACTCTTCGGGACTAGTTAATTATGATGAGCAGTTCTTC. This sequence encodes CASSYSSGLVNYDEQFF.

The chain couples TRBV18 to TRBJ2-7, with TRBD1 as a possible D gene (5 bases). The CDR3 is 16 residues long. Between the trimmed V and J ends, which lost 0 bases and 4 bases, there was a span of 16 bases. The V gene's germline CDR1 is KGHSH and CDR2 LQKENI. This CDR3 is CASSPPPGRVDYEQYF. The DNA for the CDR3 is TGTGCCAGCTCACCACCCCCCGGCAGGGTCGATTACGAGCAGTACTTC.

This clone appeared a few times. The rearrangement joins TRBV19 to TRBJ2-7; no clear D. The CDR3 length is 13 residues. The germline V gene encodes CDR1 LNHDA and CDR2 SQIVND (reference sequence). The V and J ends lost 3 bases and 7 bases respectively, with 13 bases between them. The CDR3 here is CASSIGPAREQYF. The DNA of the CDR3 is TGTGCCAGTAGTATCGGCCCGGCGAGGGAGCAGTACTTC.

The rearrangement links TRBV11-2 to TRBJ2-7, with 10 bases lining up with TRBD1. Germline V gene data show CDR1 as SGHAT and CDR2 as FQNNGV. The V gene end was trimmed by 5 bases and the J gene end by 5 bases; junction bases not matched to a gene: 15. CDR3 length: 17 residues. The CDR3 DNA is TGTGCCAGCAGCCCCCGTCGTCCGGGACAGGGGTCCCACGAGCAGTACTTC. Residues: CASSPRRPGQGSHEQYF.

The rearrangement links TRBV7-6 to TRBJ1-2; tentatively, D is TRBD1 (6 bases). The V end lost 5 bases, the J end lost 7 bases, and 23 bases lay between the germline ends. CDR1 is SGHVS, CDR2 FNYEAQ, per germline. CDR3 size: 16 residues. CDR3 DNA: TGTGCCAGCAGCCCAAACCGAGCCCGGGGGGCCCGTGGCTACACCTTC. It codes for CASSPNRARGARGYTF.

The chain has TRBV25-1 and TRBJ2-7; D remains ambiguous. This CDR3 region has 13 residues. The germline V and J ends were trimmed by 7 bases and 6 bases, with 16 bases remaining between them. Germline V gene lookup returns CDR1 MGHDK and CDR2 SYGVNS. The DNA of the CDR3 is TGTGCCAGCAACCCAGTCCAGCATGTCGAGCAGTACTTC. Its translation: CASNPVQHVEQYF.

This clone is a singleton in its sample. The chain is built from TRBV5-6 and TRBJ2-6; the D gene could be TRBD1 or TRBD2 (5 bases each). There are 19 residues in the CDR3. Trimming removed 2 bases at V and 1 base at J, with 19 bases between. In germline, CDR1 is SGHDT, CDR2 YYEEEE. DNA for the CDR3: TGTGCCAGCAGCTTCGTAAACTTCGCTGGGGGTTCTGGGGCCAACGTCCTGACTTTC. The encoded protein is CASSFVNFAGGSGANVLTF.

The V and J genes are TRBV11-2 and TRBJ2-2, with D tentatively TRBD2 (5 bases). The CDR3 covers 12 residues. The V gene's germline CDR1 is SGHAT and CDR2 FQNNGV. V was trimmed by 3 bases and J by 6 bases, leaving 5 bases between them. The CDR3 reads CASSFGAGELFF. Here the CDR3 DNA reads TGTGCCAGCAGCTTCGGGGCCGGGGAGCTGTTTTTT. Using reference TRBV11-2 and TRBJ2-2 for the parts outside the CDR3, the full variable domain is EAGVAQSPRYKIIEKRQSVAFWCNPISGHATLYWYQQILGQGPKLLIQFQNNGVVDDSQLPKDRFSAERLKGVDSTLKIQPAKLEDSAVYLCASSFGAGELFFGEGSRLTVL.

The rearrangement joins TRBV7-6 to TRBJ2-7, with TRBD1 identical over 10 bases. V shed 1 base and J 10 bases; nucleotides not matched to a gene: 4. The CDR3 runs to 13 residues. Germline CDR1 and CDR2: SGHVS and FNYEAQ. The CDR3 sequence: CASSLGGTGDQYF. Written as DNA, the CDR3 is TGTGCCAGCAGCTTAGGGGGGACAGGGGATCAGTACTTC.

CDR3 DNA: TGTGCCAGCTCACGAGCCCAAGAGACCCAGTACTTC. This gives the protein CASSRAQETQYF. This rearrangement joins TRBV18 to TRBJ2-5; no reliable D call. CDR3 size: 12 residues. Trimming stripped 4 bases from V and 1 base from J, with 4 bases between. Germline CDR1 KGHSH, CDR2 LQKENI.

The rearrangement joins TRBV7-3 to TRBJ2-5; D possibly corresponds to TRBD2 (6 bases). V dropped 5 bases and J dropped 1 base, with 14 bases sitting between them. Germline CDR1 and CDR2: SGHTA and FQGTGA. There are 15 residues in the CDR3. DNA of the CDR3: TGTGCCAGCAGCCCTTACTTCGGGGGCCAAGAGACCCAGTACTTC. It encodes CASSPYFGGQETQYF.

This clone was counted a few times. The chain joins TRBV18 to TRBJ1-1, with D unresolved. Deletions cut 3 bases from V and 0 bases from J, with 11 bases between. CDR1 is KGHSH and CDR2 is LQKENI in the germline V gene. CDR3 size: 15 residues. CDR3 sequence (DNA): TGTGCCAGCTCACCCCGGGGATTCATGAACACTGAAGCTTTCTTT. Its protein product is CASSPRGFMNTEAFF.

CDR3 region: CSVTGRKTQYF. CDR3 in DNA: TGCAGTGTTACAGGGAGGAAGACCCAGTACTTC. The chain employs TRBV20-1 and TRBJ2-5; D might be TRBD1 or TRBD2, each matching 6 bases. Deletions cut 7 bases from V and 6 bases from J, with 12 bases between. The CDR3 is made up of 11 amino acids. Germline-derived CDR1 and CDR2 are DFQATT and SNEGSKA (reference sequence).

In its sample, this clone was seen a few times. This sequence joins TRBV4-1 and TRBJ2-3; TRBD2 matches at 9 bases. CDR3 size: 17 residues. After removal of 0 bases from V and 5 bases from J, the junction contained 9 bases not matched to a gene. Germline assignment: CDR1 MGHRA and CDR2 YSYEKL. The CDR3 loop is CASSQEMGGGAVDTQYF. CDR3 bases: TGCGCCAGCAGCCAAGAAATGGGCGGGGGGGCTGTAGATACGCAGTATTTT.